A single sample is the source of the 22 T cell receptor beta chains below, sequenced in a study of cytomegalovirus exposure and HLA in healthy donors. PCR primers comprised 60 Vbeta and 13 Jbeta primers. Sequenced by immunoSEQ multiplex PCR; TCRdb stores in-frame clones only, minus some. The data show 130,000 to 150,000 clones, approximately 73% seen once. The sequenced sample was PBMCs. Receptors originate from a woman aged 18 to 35 in good health and CMV-seronegative.

This chain joins TRBV7-8 and TRBJ1-1; 8 bases align to TRBD1. The CDR3 covers 14 residues. CDR1 SGHVS and CDR2 FQNEAQ come from the germline V gene. The trim removed 3 bases at V and 5 bases at J, leaving 5 bases unmatched. The CDR3 spells CASSFIQGETEAFF. The CDR3 DNA reads TGTGCCAGCAGCTTCATACAGGGGGAGACTGAAGCTTTCTTT.

This clone was seen a handful of times. The rearrangement links TRBV27 to TRBJ1-5; 9 nucleotides line up with TRBD1. CDR3 length: 18 amino acids. Per germline, CDR1 MNHEY and CDR2 SMNVEV (reference sequence). V shed 4 bases and J 0 bases; nucleotides not matched to a gene: 10. CDR3 bases: TGTGCCAGCAGTTCAACTGGGACAGGGACCTATAGCAATCAGCCCCAGCATTTT. As protein: CASSSTGTGTYSNQPQHF.

This rearrangement joins TRBV18 to TRBJ2-4; 9 bases agree with TRBD1. CDR1 KGHSH and CDR2 LQKENI come from the germline V gene. The CDR3 runs 15 residues. V lost 2 bases to trimming and J lost 6 bases; unmatched junction nucleotides: 5. CDR3 sequence: CASSPWDREPNIQYF. CDR3 coding DNA: TGTGCCAGCTCACCATGGGACAGGGAGCCAAACATTCAGTACTTC.

The V gene is TRBV4-3, the J gene TRBJ2-3, with TRBD1 matching over 12 bases. V was clipped by 4 bases and J by 9 bases; unmatched bases: 11. CDR1 and CDR2 (germline): LGHNA, YSLEER. This CDR3 has 16 amino acids. CDR3: CASSLRPGQGAVTQYF. CDR3 coding DNA: TGCGCCAGCAGCCTGCGACCGGGACAGGGGGCAGTAACGCAGTATTTT.

This clone came up a few times. The chain carries TRBV2 and TRBJ2-7; tentatively, D is TRBD1 (6 bases). The CDR3 has 14 amino acids. Trimming removed 5 bases from V and 2 bases from J, with 13 bases in between. Germline CDR1 is SNHLY and CDR2 is FYNNEI. For the CDR3, the DNA is TGTGCCAGCAGTCTGACAGGCGTAACCTACGAGCAGTACTTC. Protein: CASSLTGVTYEQYF. Full variable domain (outside the CDR3, taken from reference TRBV2 and TRBJ2-7): EPEVTQTPSHQVTQMGQEVILRCVPISNHLYFYWYRQILGQKVEFLVSFYNNEISEKSEIFDDQFSVERPDGSNFTLKIRSTKLEDSAMYFCASSLTGVTYEQYFGPGTRLTVT.

V and J are TRBV9 and TRBJ1-1; D gene ambiguous. This CDR3 spans 11 amino acids. Germline loops: CDR1 SGDLS, CDR2 YYNGEE. Trimming took 4 bases from V and 3 from J, leaving 4 bases between them. This CDR3 is CASSPDTEAFF. In nucleotides, the CDR3 is TGTGCCAGCAGCCCCGACACTGAAGCTTTCTTT. The whole variable domain, remainder taken from reference TRBV9 and TRBJ1-1, is DSGVTQTPKHLITATGQRVTLRCSPRSGDLSVYWYQQSLDQGLQFLIQYYNGEERAKGNILERFSAQQFPDLHSELNLSSLELGDSALYFCASSPDTEAFFGQGTRLTVV.

This clone was recorded only once. The V call is TRBV5-1, the J call TRBJ2-1; 9 bases fit TRBD2. CDR3 length: 16 amino acids. CDR1 SGHRS and CDR2 YFSETQ come from the germline V gene. The V and J ends lost 3 bases and 7 bases, in that order; junction bases with no gene match: 11. CDR3 loop: CASSSHVQRGVNEQFF. CDR3 nucleotide sequence: TGCGCCAGCAGCTCCCACGTCCAGCGGGGGGTTAATGAGCAGTTCTTC.

This chain uses TRBV2 with TRBJ2-3, with D perhaps TRBD1 (6 bases). Looked up from germline, CDR1 is SNHLY and CDR2 is FYNNEI. The CDR3 covers 16 residues. Trimming left V 7 bases short and J 1 base short, with 18 bases between. The CDR3 DNA is TGTGCCAGCATTTTAGACAGGTTGGGGGGCACAGATACGCAGTATTTT. The encoded protein is CASILDRLGGTDTQYF.

This clone was counted a few times. The chain employs TRBV7-9 and TRBJ1-1; a weak D match, TRBD1 (6 bases). This CDR3 has 14 amino acids. CDR1 SEHNR and CDR2 FQNEAQ come from the germline V gene (reference sequence). The germline V and J ends were trimmed by 5 bases and 1 base, with 11 bases remaining between them. The CDR3 loop reads CASSPWTENTEAFF. DNA for the CDR3: TGTGCCAGCAGCCCGTGGACAGAGAACACTGAAGCTTTCTTT.

The V gene is TRBV18, the J gene TRBJ1-1, with 7 bases fitting TRBD1. Germline CDR1 and CDR2: KGHSH and LQKENI. V lost 6 bases to trimming and J lost 1 base; unmatched junction nucleotides: 5. This CDR3 has 14 residues. The CDR3 loop is CASSPRQGNTEAFF. CDR3 coding DNA: TGTGCCAGCTCGCCAAGACAGGGGAACACTGAAGCTTTCTTT.

The chain links TRBV11-3 to TRBJ1-2; D gene ambiguous. The V end lost 1 base, the J end lost 8 bases, and 14 bases lay between the germline ends. The CDR3 covers 14 residues. Per germline, CDR1 SGHNT and CDR2 YENEEA. CDR3 sequence: CASSLGGSLRGYTF. DNA for the CDR3: TGTGCCAGCAGCTTAGGAGGTTCGCTGAGGGGCTACACCTTC.

This sequence joins TRBV6-1 and TRBJ1-6; 7 bases are shared with TRBD1. V lost 4 bases and J lost 6; bases outside the gene matches: 3. The CDR3 runs 14 residues. The V gene's germline CDR1 is MNHNS and CDR2 SASEGT. In nucleotides, the CDR3 is TGTGCCAGCAGTGGGGACAGTTCTAATTCACCCCTCCACTTT. This gives the protein CASSGDSSNSPLHF.

This clone was detected only once. The identical CDR3 is also encoded by other nucleotide sequences in the sample. CDR3 sequence: CATSRETIRQTTNEKLFF. For the CDR3, the DNA is TGTGCCACCAGCAGGGAAACCATTCGACAGACAACTAATGAAAAACTGTTTTTT. This sequence joins TRBV15 and TRBJ1-4; perhaps TRBD1 as D (5 bases). Germline-derived CDR1 and CDR2 are LNHNV and YYDKDF (reference sequence). The V and J ends lost 3 bases and 0 bases respectively, with 17 bases between them. This CDR3 is 18 amino acids long. The full variable domain, completed using reference TRBV15 and TRBJ1-4, is DAMVIQNPRYQVTQFGKPVTLSCSQTLNHNVMYWYQQKSSQAPKLLFHYYDKDFNNEADTPDNFQSRRPNTSFCFLDIRSPGLGDTAMYLCATSRETIRQTTNEKLFFGSGTQLSVL.

The rearrangement links TRBV7-9 to TRBJ2-7; maybe TRBD1 (6 bases). This CDR3 comprises 14 residues. The germline CDR1 and CDR2 sequences are SEHNR and FQNEAQ (reference sequence). The V end lost 5 bases, the J end lost 2 bases, and 13 bases lay between the germline ends. CDR3 nucleotide sequence: TGTGCCAGCAGCGGGGGCGGAGCGACCTACGAGCAGTACTTC. Protein sequence: CASSGGGATYEQYF.

The genes are TRBV6-6 and TRBJ2-5, with D possibly being TRBD1 (6 bases). The CDR3 extends over 16 amino acids. V shed 5 bases and J shed 5 bases, with 21 bases lying between them. Germline values: CDR1 MNHNY, CDR2 SVGAGI (reference sequence). The CDR3, as DNA: TGTGCCAGCAGTCTAGGACAGACTGTCCGCGTGGAGACCCAGTACTTC. Residues: CASSLGQTVRVETQYF.

The chain recombines TRBV19 with TRBJ1-6; 7 nucleotides align to TRBD1. The trim removed 3 bases at V and 7 bases at J, leaving 6 bases unmatched. Germline V gene sequence: CDR1 LNHDA, CDR2 SQIVND (reference sequence). The CDR3 contains 15 residues. CDR3 bases: TGTGCCAGTAGTATCCTCTTGACAGGGAATTCACCCCTCCACTTT. Translation gives CASSILLTGNSPLHF.

The chain recombines TRBV4-1 with TRBJ1-4; possibly TRBD1 for D (6 bases). The CDR3 has 13 amino acids. V was shortened by 6 bases and J by 5 bases, with 10 bases between the two germline ends. Germline CDR1 reads MGHRA; CDR2 reads YSYEKL. The DNA for the CDR3 is TGCGCCAGCAGAGGGGGACCGAATGAAAAACTGTTTTTT. This encodes CASRGGPNEKLFF.

The CDR3 DNA follows: TGTGCCAGCCGTCCAGCTGCGGAGTACTATGGCTACACCTTC. This sequence encodes CASRPAAEYYGYTF. The chain recombines TRBV2 with TRBJ1-2, with D unclear. CDR1 and CDR2 from the germline V gene are SNHLY and FYNNEI. The CDR3 is 14 amino acids. V dropped 8 bases and J dropped 3 bases, with 16 bases sitting between them.

This clone was seen a handful of times. V gene TRBV9 combines with J gene TRBJ2-1; 9 bases align to TRBD1. Per germline, CDR1 SGDLS and CDR2 YYNGEE. Losses at the gene ends were 4 bases for V and 6 bases for J; bases not matched to a gene: 5. This CDR3 is built from 14 residues. The CDR3 is CASSPGTGFNEQFF. The CDR3 coding sequence is TGTGCCAGCAGCCCCGGGACAGGGTTCAATGAGCAGTTCTTC.

This clone was detected once. V is TRBV7-9 and J is TRBJ1-3; D is uncertain. Germline values: CDR1 SEHNR, CDR2 FQNEAQ (reference sequence). Trimming shortened V by 1 base and J by 0 bases, and 13 bases separated the two germline ends. The CDR3 loop spans 17 amino acids. The DNA for the CDR3 is TGTGCCAGCAGCTTAGGGTTCGGGAGCCTCTCTGGAAACACCATATATTTT. Residues: CASSLGFGSLSGNTIYF.

V usage is TRBV5-5 and J usage is TRBJ2-3; 7 nucleotides agree with TRBD1. The ends lost 2 bases at V and 1 base at J; junction bases unmatched: 4. Germline V gene data show CDR1 as SGHKS and CDR2 as YYEKEE (reference sequence). The CDR3 is 15 amino acids. CDR3 region: CASSFDRAGTDTQYF. The CDR3 coding sequence is TGTGCCAGCAGCTTCGACAGGGCGGGCACAGATACGCAGTATTTT.

The chain combines TRBV6-9 with TRBJ2-1, with TRBD1 matching 8 bases. Germline lookup yields CDR1 MNHGY and CDR2 SVAAGI. V was clipped by 4 bases and J by 3 bases; unmatched bases: 14. This CDR3 spans 18 amino acids. The CDR3 protein is CASSCLGQVPLLYNEQFF. DNA for the CDR3: TGTGCCAGCAGTTGCTTGGGACAGGTTCCCCTTCTCTACAATGAGCAGTTCTTC.